This is a list of T cell receptor beta chains from one sample in a study of cytotoxic CD8 clonotypes in ibrutinib-treated CLL. The assay was immunoSEQ multiplex PCR, and TCRdb's table has in-frame clones only and misses some. This table has over 150,000 clones, approximately 72% appearing once. The material was PBMCs, obtained after 24 months of ibrutinib treatment. These TCRs come from a human donor with chronic lymphocytic leukemia. The CDR3 runs from the conserved cysteine through the conserved F or W. Not all rows give a size; the values are once, few, many and, for expanded clones, a class.

v_call cdr3_length clone_size cdr3_aa
TRBV25-1 13 NA CASSDFRVHEQFF
TRBV28 16 NA CASRIQGSSYNQPQHF
TRBV6-1 13 NA CASSETPWGEQYF
TRBV4-2 16 NA CASSQRTSGRGETQYF
TRBV27 17 NA CASSVRTVNSGANVLTF
TRBV15 13 NA CATSRYSPDTQYF
TRBV29-1 14 NA CSVDKTGTAYGYTF
TRBV28 16 NA CAINPGTPYSNQPQHF
TRBV18 13 NA CASSPGNYNEQFF
TRBV13 12 NA CASSDKKNIQYF
TRBV4-3 15 NA CASSQRTGLYTEAFF
TRBV9 12 NA CASSPPTDTQYF
TRBV19 15 NA CASSTRGNSYNEQFF
TRBV5-8 14 NA CASSFWKGDQPQHF
TRBV29-1 13 NA CSDTGQPENIQYF
TRBV4-2 17 NA CASSQLAGASGANVLTF
TRBV15 15 NA CATSRDVLALYEQYF
TRBV5-4 15 NA CASSLAASGRYEQYF
TRBV15 14 NA CATSRERTNQPQHF
TRBV4-2 13 NA CASSPPGGYGYTF
TRBV19 15 NA CASSMGFRGGQPQHF
TRBV15 13 NA CATSREQGPGRYF
TRBV7-2 11 NA CASSFGGGYTF
TRBV4-3 16 NA CASRTSGGSSYNEQFF
TRBV10-1 13 once CASSAQRNTEAFF